This T cell receptor beta chain was found in a study of CD8+ T cells in alopecia areata. This sample's treatment: oral pan-JAK inhibitor, 5-10 mg twice daily. The CDR3 runs to 16 residues. The germline CDR1 and CDR2 sequences are SGHNT and YYREEE (reference sequence). Unmatched junction bases numbered 11, after V lost 6 bases and J lost 5 bases. cDNA serving as the sequencing template came from extracted, reverse transcribed RNA. Clones were read by immunoSEQ multiplex PCR, and TCRdb kept only the in-frame ones, dropping some. The repertoire has about 180,000 clones, 51% of them found once; the top ten carry 9.5% to 13%.

The chain uses TRBV5-4 and TRBJ2-1, with 10 bases fitting TRBD2. The starting material was CD8+ T cells sorted from blood, obtained around week 52, from a patient treated with tofacitinib. The receptor comes from a human donor with alopecia areata. CDR3 protein: CASTTSRTSGNNEQFF. The CDR3 nucleotides are TGTGCCAGCACTACAAGCAGGACTAGCGGAAACAATGAGCAGTTCTTC.